Listed below are T cell receptor beta chains from one sample, sequenced in a study of cytomegalovirus exposure and HLA in healthy donors. The method was immunoSEQ multiplex PCR; TCRdb's version includes in-frame clones alone and lacks a portion of them. The repertoire table contains 150,000 to 200,000 clones. Sequencing was performed on PBMCs. Every receptor here comes from a man aged 25-45 years in good health and CMV-seronegative. The CDR3 runs from the conserved cysteine through the conserved F or W. Each record gives: J gene, D gene, V gene, CDR3 protein, CDR3 DNA. The D gene is left open where the match is weak.

TRBJ2-1,.,TRBV19,CASSIQGSSYNEQFF,TGTGCCAGTAGTATACAGGGGAGCTCCTACAATGAGCAGTTCTTC
TRBJ1-1,TRBD1,TRBV28,CASSSGTGNTEAFF,TGTGCCAGCAGTTCCGGGACAGGGAACACTGAAGCTTTCTTT
TRBJ2-7,.,TRBV6-5,CASSSPRPHEQYF,TGTGCCAGCAGTTCACCCAGGCCCCACGAGCAGTACTTC
TRBJ2-5,.,TRBV19,CASSIAAGLTQYF,TGTGCCAGTAGTATAGCGGCGGGACTGACCCAGTACTTC
TRBJ2-1,TRBD1,TRBV29-1,CSTEPGQGLINEQFF,TGCAGCACGGAGCCGGGACAGGGTTTAATCAATGAGCAGTTCTTC
TRBJ1-1,.,TRBV25-1,CASEGVTEAFF,TGTGCCAGCGAGGGGGTTACTGAAGCTTTCTTT
TRBJ1-5,TRBD1,TRBV4-1,CASSRGGVQPQHF,TGCGCCAGCAGCCGAGGGGGCGTGCAGCCCCAGCATTTT
TRBJ1-5,.,TRBV18,CASSPTNLGVNSNQPQHF,TGTGCCAGCTCACCAACCAACCTGGGAGTCAATAGCAATCAGCCCCAGCATTTT
TRBJ2-1,.,TRBV15,CATSRDPTGGAEQFF,TGTGCCACCAGCAGAGATCCGACAGGAGGTGCTGAGCAGTTCTTC
TRBJ2-5,.,TRBV18,CASSPYGVQETQYF,TGTGCCAGCTCACCATACGGGGTTCAAGAGACCCAGTACTTC
TRBJ2-7,.,TRBV18,CASSPQGGGYEQYF,TGTGCCAGCTCACCACAGGGAGGAGGATACGAGCAGTACTTC
TRBJ2-1,TRBD2,TRBV4-3,CASSQDGAGGQNEQFF,TGCGCCAGCAGCCAAGATGGGGCGGGAGGGCAAAATGAGCAGTTCTTC
TRBJ2-7,TRBD2,TRBV7-3,CASSLGAGGTYEQYF,TGTGCCAGCAGCTTAGGTGCGGGAGGGACCTACGAGCAGTACTTC
TRBJ2-7,.,TRBV11-3,CASSTGGLRYEQYF,TGTGCCAGCAGCACGGGGGGCCTCCGCTACGAGCAGTACTTC
TRBJ1-5,.,TRBV19,CASSIGRDTLPPQHF,TGTGCCAGTAGTATAGGCCGGGACACCCTACCGCCCCAGCATTTT
TRBJ2-1,TRBD1,TRBV19,CASSIFGHRGRKSYNEQFF,TGTGCCAGTAGTATCTTCGGACACAGGGGGCGTAAATCCTACAATGAGCAGTTCTTC
TRBJ2-1,.,TRBV30,CAWSSRNEQFF,TGTGCCTGGAGTTCCCGTAATGAGCAGTTCTTC
TRBJ1-5,.,TRBV5-5,CASSLSTGKQPQHF,TGTGCCAGCAGCTTATCTACAGGGAAACAGCCCCAGCATTTT